Included here is one TCR beta chain sequence, with context. Its antigen is still unknown. Germline CDR1 SGHRS, CDR2 YFSETQ. CDR3 size: 14 residues. This entry belongs to a study of monozygotic twins with inflammatory bowel disease. TCRdb re-analyzed the 5' RACE reads; it lists each CDR3 protein once, without DNA. Its table lists over 150,000 distinct CDR3 sequences. Study-level findings and limits: Between concordant and discordant twins, repertoire similarity failed to differ, a result that limited power may explain.

This receptor was taken from a human donor with ulcerative colitis or Crohn's disease, or a healthy co-twin of an affected twin (not recorded which). Sequenced input: blood. The chain carries TRBV5-1 and TRBJ1-4. The CDR3 here is CASSLEQTNEKLFF.